This T cell receptor beta chain derives from a study of STAT5B mutations in CD4+ large granular lymphocyte leukemia. The CDR3 has 12 amino acids. Germline CDR1 is SGHDN and CDR2 is FVKESK. V was pared by 4 bases and J by 6 bases, with 9 bases between. Whole-study results and caveats: Main leukemic clonotypes were patient-specific, but 25% appeared at low frequency elsewhere. Higher CD4+ than CD8+ T-LGLL clonality might reflect small sample size. CD4-sorted patient repertoires seemed more clonal than healthy CD4+ repertoires. TRBV06-family usage was enriched in top patient clones (8/27) versus controls (2/35).

For this clone: Its target is unknown.

The method was immunoSEQ multiplex PCR; TCRdb's version includes in-frame clones alone and lacks a portion of them. The sample gives tens of thousands of clones, 75% to 85% of which show up once; 3.5% to 4% is in the top ten. Sequencing was carried out using CD4+ T cells from blood buffy coats. The chain employs TRBV14 and TRBJ1-1; D may be TRBD1 (5 bases). The clonotype originates from a human donor in good health. CDR3 protein: CASSRLTAEAFF. The CDR3 DNA follows: TGTGCCAGCAGCCGACTGACAGCTGAAGCTTTCTTT.